This note documents a single T cell receptor beta chain sequence. Its antigen is as yet unknown. The sample is drawn from a study of radiotherapy plus CTLA-4 blockade in lung cancer. Sequencing was performed with immunoSEQ multiplex PCR; in TCRdb, only in-frame clones are kept and a portion is missing. The sample records 75,000 to 95,000 clones, roughly 70% being singletons. General study findings and limits: Among blood TCR repertoires after radiotherapy plus ipilimumab, tumor-derived clones expanded.

The CDR3 runs 13 residues. The germline gives CDR1 MDHEN, CDR2 SYDVKM. V lost 3 bases and J lost 3, with 8 bases in between. The chain recombines TRBV28 with TRBJ1-2, with D maybe TRBD1 (5 bases). The source of this sequence is a human donor with non-small cell lung cancer that progressed on radiotherapy plus ipilimumab. The specimen comprised peripheral blood, sampled from a patient treated with radiotherapy plus ipilimumab. CDR3 sequence: CASSLTGHYGYTF. The CDR3 DNA sequence: TGTGCCAGCAGTTTGACGGGGCACTATGGCTACACCTTC.